This T cell receptor beta chain emerged from a study of CXCR3-negative and CXCR3-positive naive CD8 T cells. Overall study results and limits: A higher hydrophobicity marked the TRB CDR3s of CXCR3-positive naive cells versus CXCR3-negative naive cells. Most assays used freshly isolated PBMCs, as cryopreservation partially reduced CXCR3.

Regarding this clonotype: Its matching antigen is unknown.

In germline, CDR1 is DFQATT, CDR2 SNEGSKA (reference sequence). This CDR3 comprises 14 residues. Libraries of TRB cDNA were made by 5' RACE and carried UMIs. No DNA is given; TCRdb re-called the 5' RACE reads and lists each CDR3 protein once. Here the sample table reports around 65,000 distinct CDR3 sequences. CD45RO-CCR7+CD27+CD95- characterized naive CD8+ T cells. The sequenced sample was naive CXCR3+ CD8+ T cells from blood. Described subset: CD45RO-CCR7+CD27+CD95- naive CD8+ T cells expressing CXCR3 (TNR3+). This receptor was identified in a human donor in good health. Some clones in this sample may be carry-over from other donors' samples. This chain links TRBV20-1 with TRBJ2-1. The CDR3 spells CSANDGFSYNEQFF.